The rows below give T cell receptor beta chains drawn from one sample of a study of blood T cell repertoires in COVID-19. TCRdb keeps only in-frame clones here, not all; method: immunoSEQ multiplex PCR. The sample lists 200,000 to 300,000 clones, about 90% occurring once. The sequenced sample was peripheral blood. These receptors came from a man aged 60 to 69 with acute or convalescent COVID-19. The CDR3 runs from the conserved cysteine through the conserved F or W. The D gene is left open where the match is weak. Clone size appears in some rows only: once, few, many, or a class for an expanded clone.

V gene: TRBV28; D gene: -; clone size: -; J gene: TRBJ2-7; CDR3 protein: CASSEPLRRQVRYEQYF; CDR3 DNA: TGTGCCAGCAGTGAACCACTTCGCCGACAGGTCCGCTACGAGCAGTACTTC
V gene: TRBV20-1; D gene: -; clone size: -; J gene: TRBJ1-1; CDR3 protein: CSAAGVTEAFF; CDR3 DNA: TGCAGTGCTGCAGGGGTAACTGAAGCTTTCTTT
V gene: TRBV6-2/TRBV6-3; D gene: TRBD1; clone size: -; J gene: TRBJ2-7; CDR3 protein: CASSQGAGPYEQYF; CDR3 DNA: TGTGCCAGCAGTCAGGGGGCCGGACCCTACGAGCAGTACTTC
V gene: TRBV11-3; D gene: -; clone size: -; J gene: TRBJ1-6; CDR3 protein: CASSSGDPGGPLHF; CDR3 DNA: TGTGCCAGCAGCTCGGGTGACCCCGGAGGACCCCTCCACTTT
V gene: TRBV12-3/TRBV12-4; D gene: -; clone size: -; J gene: TRBJ2-1; CDR3 protein: CASSFEVAEQFF; CDR3 DNA: TGTGCCAGCAGTTTCGAAGTAGCGGAGCAGTTCTTC
V gene: TRBV19; D gene: TRBD1; clone size: -; J gene: TRBJ1-4; CDR3 protein: CASNPTGSGEKLFF; CDR3 DNA: TGTGCCAGTAACCCGACAGGGTCGGGTGAAAAACTGTTTTTT
V gene: TRBV28; D gene: TRBD1; clone size: -; J gene: TRBJ2-7; CDR3 protein: CASRATGGEQYF; CDR3 DNA: TGTGCCAGCAGGGCTACAGGGGGTGAGCAGTACTTC
V gene: TRBV5-6; D gene: TRBD2; clone size: -; J gene: TRBJ2-1; CDR3 protein: CASSLVGTRVHNEQFF; CDR3 DNA: TGTGCCAGCAGCTTGGTCGGGACTAGGGTCCACAATGAGCAGTTCTTC
V gene: TRBV6-2/TRBV6-3; D gene: TRBD1; clone size: -; J gene: TRBJ2-5; CDR3 protein: CASSYITGGVVETQYF; CDR3 DNA: TGTGCCAGCAGTTACATCACAGGGGGTGTTGTAGAGACCCAGTACTTC
V gene: TRBV27; D gene: TRBD1; clone size: -; J gene: TRBJ1-1; CDR3 protein: CASSSPSRTGGSTEAFF; CDR3 DNA: TGTGCCAGCAGTTCCCCGTCCCGTACAGGGGGAAGCACTGAAGCTTTCTTT
V gene: TRBV7-3; D gene: TRBD2; clone size: -; J gene: TRBJ2-1; CDR3 protein: CASSLLAGTSGRNEQFF; CDR3 DNA: TGTGCCAGCAGCTTACTTGCCGGGACTAGCGGGAGGAATGAGCAGTTCTTC
V gene: TRBV27; D gene: -; clone size: -; J gene: TRBJ2-2; CDR3 protein: CASSLRPLGGLDTGELFF; CDR3 DNA: TGTGCCAGCAGTTTAAGGCCCCTTGGCGGGTTGGACACCGGGGAGCTGTTTTTT
V gene: TRBV11-2; D gene: TRBD2; clone size: -; J gene: TRBJ2-7; CDR3 protein: CASSLRTSAYEQYF; CDR3 DNA: TGTGCCAGCAGCTTGAGGACTAGCGCATACGAGCAGTACTTC
V gene: TRBV7-2; D gene: -; clone size: -; J gene: TRBJ2-5; CDR3 protein: CASSLVQGGGQETQYF; CDR3 DNA: TGTGCCAGCAGCTTAGTCCAGGGAGGGGGGCAAGAGACCCAGTACTTC
V gene: TRBV9; D gene: -; clone size: -; J gene: TRBJ2-1; CDR3 protein: CASSVGPGETYNEQFF; CDR3 DNA: TGTGCCAGCAGCGTAGGCCCCGGGGAGACCTACAATGAGCAGTTCTTC
V gene: TRBV19; D gene: -; clone size: -; J gene: TRBJ1-2; CDR3 protein: CASSARQDANYGYTF; CDR3 DNA: TGTGCCAGTAGTGCCCGACAGGACGCTAACTATGGCTACACCTTC
V gene: TRBV19; D gene: -; clone size: -; J gene: TRBJ2-2; CDR3 protein: CASSHQVARGTGELFF; CDR3 DNA: TGTGCCAGTAGCCACCAGGTAGCTCGGGGCACCGGGGAGCTGTTTTTT
V gene: TRBV7-8; D gene: TRBD2; clone size: -; J gene: TRBJ2-4; CDR3 protein: CASSPRSGRAKNIQYF; CDR3 DNA: TGTGCCAGCAGCCCTCGTAGCGGGAGGGCCAAAAACATTCAGTACTTC
V gene: TRBV24-1; D gene: TRBD1; clone size: -; J gene: TRBJ2-1; CDR3 protein: CATSDFGGQGINEQFF; CDR3 DNA: TGTGCCACCAGTGATTTTGGCGGACAGGGGATTAATGAGCAGTTCTTC
V gene: TRBV27; D gene: TRBD1; clone size: once; J gene: TRBJ2-1; CDR3 protein: CASRPGTGNYNEQFF; CDR3 DNA: TGTGCCAGTCGCCCGGGGACAGGAAACTACAATGAGCAGTTCTTC
V gene: TRBV11-2; D gene: TRBD2; clone size: -; J gene: TRBJ2-1; CDR3 protein: CASSLLSGTSYNEQFF; CDR3 DNA: TGTGCCAGCAGCTTGCTAAGCGGGACCAGCTACAATGAGCAGTTCTTC
V gene: TRBV11-3; D gene: -; clone size: -; J gene: TRBJ2-7; CDR3 protein: CASSPNRGGIEQYF; CDR3 DNA: TGTGCCAGCAGCCCGAACAGGGGGGGTATTGAGCAGTACTTC
V gene: TRBV15; D gene: TRBD1; clone size: -; J gene: TRBJ2-7; CDR3 protein: CATSTRMDRAAYEQYF; CDR3 DNA: TGTGCCACCAGCACTCGCATGGACAGGGCGGCCTACGAGCAGTACTTC
V gene: TRBV19; D gene: -; clone size: -; J gene: TRBJ1-2; CDR3 protein: CASSSLAGDYGYTF; CDR3 DNA: TGTGCCAGTAGTAGTTTGGCAGGTGACTATGGCTACACCTTC
V gene: TRBV5-1; D gene: TRBD1; clone size: -; J gene: TRBJ1-3; CDR3 protein: CASSLPGQAGSGNTIYF; CDR3 DNA: TGCGCCAGCAGCTTGCCGGGACAGGCGGGCTCTGGAAACACCATATATTTT
V gene: TRBV28; D gene: TRBD2; clone size: -; J gene: TRBJ2-1; CDR3 protein: CASSSDWERGVYNEQFF; CDR3 DNA: TGTGCCAGCAGCTCGGACTGGGAGCGGGGGGTCTACAATGAGCAGTTCTTC
V gene: TRBV7-9; D gene: TRBD1; clone size: -; J gene: TRBJ2-1; CDR3 protein: CASSLPGDRRSYNEQFF; CDR3 DNA: TGTGCCAGCAGCTTACCGGGGGACAGGCGCTCCTACAATGAGCAGTTCTTC
V gene: TRBV19; D gene: TRBD2; clone size: once; J gene: TRBJ2-5; CDR3 protein: CASSRVAGEETQYF; CDR3 DNA: TGTGCCAGTAGTAGGGTAGCGGGTGAAGAGACCCAGTACTTC
V gene: TRBV3-1/TRBV3-2; D gene: -; clone size: -; J gene: TRBJ1-3; CDR3 protein: CASSHLQGSGNTIYF; CDR3 DNA: TGTGCCAGCAGCCACCTGCAGGGATCCGGAAACACCATATATTTT
V gene: TRBV12-3/TRBV12-4; D gene: -; clone size: -; J gene: TRBJ2-2; CDR3 protein: CASSFVDTGELFF; CDR3 DNA: TGTGCCAGCAGTTTTGTAGACACCGGGGAGCTGTTTTTT
V gene: TRBV11-2; D gene: -; clone size: -; J gene: TRBJ1-2; CDR3 protein: CASKRQGSYGYTF; CDR3 DNA: TGTGCCAGCAAAAGGCAGGGCTCCTATGGCTACACCTTC
V gene: TRBV4-1; D gene: TRBD2; clone size: -; J gene: TRBJ2-7; CDR3 protein: CASSQDRAGGKYEQYF; CDR3 DNA: TGCGCCAGCAGCCAAGATCGGGCGGGAGGTAAATACGAGCAGTACTTC
V gene: TRBV28; D gene: -; clone size: -; J gene: TRBJ1-4; CDR3 protein: CASSQDRNYSEKLFF; CDR3 DNA: TGTGCCAGCAGCCAAGACCGGAATTACAGTGAAAAACTGTTTTTT
V gene: TRBV6-5; D gene: TRBD2; clone size: -; J gene: TRBJ2-3; CDR3 protein: CASKTSGASTDTQYF; CDR3 DNA: TGTGCCAGCAAAACTAGCGGAGCGAGCACAGATACGCAGTATTTT
V gene: TRBV4-2; D gene: TRBD1; clone size: -; J gene: TRBJ1-4; CDR3 protein: CASSHLLGQGANEKLFF; CDR3 DNA: TGTGCCAGCAGCCATCTCCTCGGACAGGGGGCTAATGAAAAACTGTTTTTT
V gene: TRBV4-3; D gene: TRBD1; clone size: -; J gene: TRBJ2-2; CDR3 protein: CASSQAPYIEGARDTGELFF; CDR3 DNA: TGCGCCAGCAGCCAAGCCCCATATATAGAGGGGGCGAGGGACACCGGGGAGCTGTTTTTT
V gene: TRBV6-5; D gene: TRBD1; clone size: -; J gene: TRBJ2-7; CDR3 protein: CANFRDRGFCEQYF; CDR3 DNA: TGTGCCAACTTCCGGGACAGGGGGTTCTGCGAGCAGTACTTC
V gene: TRBV10-3; D gene: -; clone size: once; J gene: TRBJ2-5; CDR3 protein: CAISLTDQETQYF; CDR3 DNA: TGTGCCATCAGCTTGACAGACCAAGAGACCCAGTACTTC
V gene: TRBV30; D gene: -; clone size: -; J gene: TRBJ2-3; CDR3 protein: CAWMPRPDTQYF; CDR3 DNA: TGTGCCTGGATGCCGAGGCCAGATACGCAGTATTTT
V gene: TRBV24-1; D gene: TRBD2; clone size: -; J gene: TRBJ2-1; CDR3 protein: CATSDKREDLIYFDNEQFF; CDR3 DNA: TGTGCCACCAGTGATAAGCGGGAGGATTTAATTTATTTCGACAATGAGCAGTTCTTC
V gene: TRBV7-9; D gene: -; clone size: -; J gene: TRBJ2-1; CDR3 protein: CASSLARLGREHNEQFF; CDR3 DNA: TGTGCCAGCAGCTTAGCACGTTTGGGGCGGGAACACAATGAGCAGTTCTTC
V gene: TRBV5-1; D gene: TRBD2; clone size: -; J gene: TRBJ2-2; CDR3 protein: CASSLAGGSGTGELFF; CDR3 DNA: TGCGCCAGCAGCTTGGCCGGCGGGAGCGGCACCGGGGAGCTGTTTTTT
V gene: TRBV9; D gene: -; clone size: -; J gene: TRBJ1-2; CDR3 protein: CASSADTGPYGYTF; CDR3 DNA: TGTGCCAGCAGCGCCGACACAGGCCCCTATGGCTACACCTTC
V gene: TRBV6-2/TRBV6-3; D gene: -; clone size: few; J gene: TRBJ2-7; CDR3 protein: CASSYSPGDPTRITYEQYF; CDR3 DNA: TGTGCCAGCAGTTACTCGCCGGGAGATCCCACCCGTATAACCTACGAGCAGTACTTC
V gene: TRBV19; D gene: TRBD1; clone size: -; J gene: TRBJ1-5; CDR3 protein: CASSKTGEGYISNQPQHF; CDR3 DNA: TGTGCCAGTAGTAAGACAGGGGAGGGATACATTAGCAATCAGCCCCAGCATTTT
V gene: TRBV30; D gene: -; clone size: once; J gene: TRBJ1-2; CDR3 protein: CAWSPRGSVGYTF; CDR3 DNA: TGTGCCTGGAGCCCAAGGGGGTCGGTTGGCTACACCTTC
V gene: TRBV4-3; D gene: -; clone size: -; J gene: TRBJ2-2; CDR3 protein: CASSQEEGRDVTGELFF; CDR3 DNA: TGCGCCAGCAGCCAAGAGGAAGGCAGGGATGTGACCGGGGAGCTGTTTTTT
V gene: TRBV11-3; D gene: TRBD2; clone size: -; J gene: TRBJ2-3; CDR3 protein: CASSLRLADTQYF; CDR3 DNA: TGTGCCAGCAGCCTTAGACTAGCGGATACGCAGTATTTT
V gene: TRBV6-5; D gene: -; clone size: -; J gene: TRBJ2-4; CDR3 protein: CASSSLIENIQYF; CDR3 DNA: TGTGCCAGCAGTTCTTTAATCGAAAACATTCAGTACTTC
V gene: TRBV7-3; D gene: -; clone size: -; J gene: TRBJ2-2; CDR3 protein: CASRAAANTGELFF; CDR3 DNA: TGTGCCAGCAGGGCCGCAGCGAACACCGGGGAGCTGTTTTTT
V gene: TRBV7-3; D gene: TRBD2; clone size: once; J gene: TRBJ2-3; CDR3 protein: CASSLTSGRDTQYF; CDR3 DNA: TGTGCCAGCAGCTTGACTAGCGGGAGAGATACGCAGTATTTT
V gene: TRBV7-3; D gene: -; clone size: -; J gene: TRBJ1-6; CDR3 protein: CASSSGPGRNSPLHF; CDR3 DNA: TGTGCCAGCAGCTCTGGACCTGGGAGAAATTCACCCCTCCACTTT
V gene: TRBV27; D gene: TRBD1; clone size: -; J gene: TRBJ1-2; CDR3 protein: CASSDRGGRGYTF; CDR3 DNA: TGTGCCAGCAGCGACAGGGGAGGGAGAGGCTACACCTTC
V gene: TRBV7-2; D gene: -; clone size: -; J gene: TRBJ2-3; CDR3 protein: CASSLANRGLGATDTQYF; CDR3 DNA: TGTGCCAGCAGCTTAGCCAATCGAGGCCTTGGGGCCACAGATACGCAGTATTTT
V gene: TRBV11-3; D gene: -; clone size: -; J gene: TRBJ2-7; CDR3 protein: CVSSPIPDPYEQYF; CDR3 DNA: TGTGTCAGCAGCCCCATCCCAGATCCCTACGAGCAGTACTTC
V gene: TRBV7-9; D gene: -; clone size: -; J gene: TRBJ2-7; CDR3 protein: CASSRAGMAYEQYF; CDR3 DNA: TGTGCCAGCAGTCGAGCAGGGATGGCCTACGAGCAGTACTTC
V gene: TRBV30; D gene: TRBD1; clone size: -; J gene: TRBJ1-6; CDR3 protein: CAWSPGTANSPLHF; CDR3 DNA: TGTGCCTGGAGTCCCGGGACAGCTAATTCACCCCTCCACTTT
V gene: TRBV6-5; D gene: -; clone size: -; J gene: TRBJ2-1; CDR3 protein: CASSYSWLGDEQFF; CDR3 DNA: TGTGCCAGCAGTTACTCCTGGCTAGGGGATGAGCAGTTCTTC
V gene: TRBV29-1; D gene: TRBD1; clone size: -; J gene: TRBJ1-5; CDR3 protein: CSVGGQGAGQPQHF; CDR3 DNA: TGCAGCGTAGGTGGACAGGGGGCAGGGCAGCCCCAGCATTTT